This T cell receptor beta chain originates from a study of T-cell reconstitution after alpha-beta-depleted transplantation in children. Preparing the TCRbeta library involved the use of unique molecular identifiers. TCRdb used MiXCR to reprocess the PCR reads, holding one entry per CDR3 protein. Of 490,000 or so distinct CDR3 sequences in the sample, around 13% were seen once. Germline lookup yields CDR1 SGHVS and CDR2 FNYEAQ. The ends were cut back, 0 bases at V and 1 base at J, with 11 bases in the middle. This CDR3 has 16 amino acids. This clonotype has a handful of counts. This chain uses TRBV7-6 with TRBJ2-3; D is undetermined. The source of this sequence is a human donor who donated a stem cell graft to a child with combined immunodeficiency. The sample consisted of PBMCs from the stem cell graft donor, taken from the stem cell graft. The CDR3 region has the DNA TGTGCCAGCAGCTTAGCAGTCGTCCAGGGCACAGATACGCAGTATTTT. Residues: CASSLAVVQGTDTQYF.